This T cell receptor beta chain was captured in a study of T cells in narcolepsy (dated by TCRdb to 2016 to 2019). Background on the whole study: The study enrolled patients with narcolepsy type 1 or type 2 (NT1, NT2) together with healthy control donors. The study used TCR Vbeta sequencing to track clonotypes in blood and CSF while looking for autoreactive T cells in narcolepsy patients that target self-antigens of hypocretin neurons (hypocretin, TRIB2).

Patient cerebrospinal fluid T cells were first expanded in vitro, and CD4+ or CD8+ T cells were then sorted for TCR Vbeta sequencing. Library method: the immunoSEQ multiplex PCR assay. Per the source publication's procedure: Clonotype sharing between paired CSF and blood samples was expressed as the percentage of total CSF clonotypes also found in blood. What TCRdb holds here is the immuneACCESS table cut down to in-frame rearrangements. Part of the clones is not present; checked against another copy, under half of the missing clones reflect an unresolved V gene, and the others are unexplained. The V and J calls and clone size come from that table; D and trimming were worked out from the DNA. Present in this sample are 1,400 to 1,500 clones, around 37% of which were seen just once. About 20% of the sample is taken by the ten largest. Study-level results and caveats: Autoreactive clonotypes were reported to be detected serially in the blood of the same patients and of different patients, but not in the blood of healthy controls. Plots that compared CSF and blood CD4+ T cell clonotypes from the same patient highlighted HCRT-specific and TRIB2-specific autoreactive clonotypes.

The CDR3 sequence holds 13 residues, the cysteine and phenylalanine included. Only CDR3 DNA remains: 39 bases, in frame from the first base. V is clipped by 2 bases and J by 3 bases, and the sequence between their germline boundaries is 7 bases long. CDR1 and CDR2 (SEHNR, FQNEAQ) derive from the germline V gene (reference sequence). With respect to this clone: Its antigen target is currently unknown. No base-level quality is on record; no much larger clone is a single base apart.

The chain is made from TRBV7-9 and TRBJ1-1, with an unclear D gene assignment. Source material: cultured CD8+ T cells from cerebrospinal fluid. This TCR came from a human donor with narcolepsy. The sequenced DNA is TGTGCCAGCAGCTTATCAAAAGACACTGAAGCTTTCTTT. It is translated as CASSLSKDTEAFF.